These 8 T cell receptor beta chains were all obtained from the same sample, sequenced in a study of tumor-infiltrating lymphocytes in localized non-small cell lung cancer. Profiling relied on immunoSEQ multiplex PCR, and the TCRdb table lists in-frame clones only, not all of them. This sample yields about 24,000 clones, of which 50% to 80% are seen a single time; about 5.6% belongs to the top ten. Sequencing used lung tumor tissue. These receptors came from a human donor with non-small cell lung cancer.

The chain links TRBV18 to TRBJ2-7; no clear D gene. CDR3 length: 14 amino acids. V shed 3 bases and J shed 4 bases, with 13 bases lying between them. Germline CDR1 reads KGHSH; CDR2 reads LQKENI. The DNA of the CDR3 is TGTGCCAGCTCACCTATCGTAGGGTCGTACGAGCAGTACTTC. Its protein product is CASSPIVGSYEQYF.

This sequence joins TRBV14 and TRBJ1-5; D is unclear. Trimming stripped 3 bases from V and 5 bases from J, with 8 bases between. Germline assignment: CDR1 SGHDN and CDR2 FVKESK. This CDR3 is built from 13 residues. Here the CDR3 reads CASSQGPDQPQHF. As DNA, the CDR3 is TGTGCCAGCAGCCAGGGCCCAGATCAGCCCCAGCATTTT.

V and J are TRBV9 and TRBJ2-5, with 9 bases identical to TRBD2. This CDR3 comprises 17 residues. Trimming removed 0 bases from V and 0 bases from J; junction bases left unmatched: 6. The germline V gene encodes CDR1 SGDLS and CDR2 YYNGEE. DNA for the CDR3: TGTGCCAGCAGCGTAGGCGCTAGCGGGGCGTACCAAGAGACCCAGTACTTC. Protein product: CASSVGASGAYQETQYF.

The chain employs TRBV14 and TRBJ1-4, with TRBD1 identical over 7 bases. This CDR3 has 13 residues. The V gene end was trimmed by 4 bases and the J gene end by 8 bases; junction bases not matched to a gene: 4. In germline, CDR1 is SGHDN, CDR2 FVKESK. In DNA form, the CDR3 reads TGTGCCAGCAGCCTTCTACAGGGGGAAAAACTGTTTTTT. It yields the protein CASSLLQGEKLFF.

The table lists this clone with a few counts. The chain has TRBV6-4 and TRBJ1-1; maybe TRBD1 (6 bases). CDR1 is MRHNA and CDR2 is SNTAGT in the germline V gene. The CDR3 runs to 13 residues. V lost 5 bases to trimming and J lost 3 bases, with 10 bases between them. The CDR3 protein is CASSYRVDTEAFF. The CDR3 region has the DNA TGTGCCAGCAGTTACAGGGTCGACACTGAAGCTTTCTTT.

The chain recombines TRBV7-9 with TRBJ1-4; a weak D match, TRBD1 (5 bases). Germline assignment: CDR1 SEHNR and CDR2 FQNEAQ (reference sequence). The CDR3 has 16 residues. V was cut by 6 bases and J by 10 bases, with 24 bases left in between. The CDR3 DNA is TGTGCCAGCAGGGGGGGGTCCATGGCCCCCTATGGAAAACTGTTTTTT. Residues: CASRGGSMAPYGKLFF.

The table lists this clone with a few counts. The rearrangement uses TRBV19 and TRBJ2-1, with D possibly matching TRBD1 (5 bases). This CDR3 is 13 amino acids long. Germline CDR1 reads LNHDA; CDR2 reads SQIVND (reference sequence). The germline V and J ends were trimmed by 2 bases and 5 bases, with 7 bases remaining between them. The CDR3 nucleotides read TGTGCCAGTAGTATATTAGGGGACAATGAGCAGTTCTTC. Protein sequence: CASSILGDNEQFF.

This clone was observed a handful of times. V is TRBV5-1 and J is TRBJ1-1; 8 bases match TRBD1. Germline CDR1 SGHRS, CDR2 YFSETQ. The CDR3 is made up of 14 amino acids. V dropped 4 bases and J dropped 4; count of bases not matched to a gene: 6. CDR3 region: CASSPGQGITEAFF. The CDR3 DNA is TGCGCCAGCAGCCCCGGACAGGGTATCACTGAAGCTTTCTTT.